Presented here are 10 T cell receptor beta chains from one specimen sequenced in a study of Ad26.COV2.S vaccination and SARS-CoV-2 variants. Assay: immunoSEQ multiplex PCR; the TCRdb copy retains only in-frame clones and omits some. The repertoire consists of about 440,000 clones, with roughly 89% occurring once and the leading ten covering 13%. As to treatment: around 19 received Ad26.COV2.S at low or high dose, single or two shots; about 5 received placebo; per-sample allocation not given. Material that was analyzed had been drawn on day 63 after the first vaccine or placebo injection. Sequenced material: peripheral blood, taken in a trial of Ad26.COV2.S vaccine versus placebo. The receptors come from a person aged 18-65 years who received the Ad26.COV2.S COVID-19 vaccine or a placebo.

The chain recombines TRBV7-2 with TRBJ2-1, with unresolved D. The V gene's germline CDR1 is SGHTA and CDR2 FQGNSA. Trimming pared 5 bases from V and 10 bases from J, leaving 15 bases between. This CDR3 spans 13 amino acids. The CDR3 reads CASSPVANREQFF. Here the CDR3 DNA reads TGTGCCAGCAGCCCCGTGGCGAACCGGGAGCAGTTCTTC. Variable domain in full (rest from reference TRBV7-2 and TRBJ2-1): GAGVSQSPSNKVTEKGKDVELRCDPISGHTALYWYRQSLGQGLEFLIYFQGNSAPDKSGLPSDRFSAERTGGSVSTLTIQRTQQEDSAVYLCASSPVANREQFFGPGTRLTVL.

CDR3 bases: TGTGCCAGCAGCCTCGTTCATCCCCGGGGGGCCTCATATGGCTACACCTTC. Protein product: CASSLVHPRGASYGYTF. The J gene is TRBJ1-2, the V gene TRBV3-1 (or the pseudogene TRBV3-2); D may be TRBD1 (6 bases). Germline V gene lookup returns CDR1 LGHDT and CDR2 YNNKEL (reference sequence). The CDR3 runs to 17 residues. With 4 bases removed from V and 5 bases from J, the gap between germline ends came to 23 bases.

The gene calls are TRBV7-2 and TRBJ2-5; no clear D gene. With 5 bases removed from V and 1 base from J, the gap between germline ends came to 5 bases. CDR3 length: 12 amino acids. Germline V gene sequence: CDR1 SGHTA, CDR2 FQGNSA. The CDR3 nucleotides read TGTGCCAGCAGCCAAACCCAAGAGACCCAGTACTTC. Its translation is CASSQTQETQYF.

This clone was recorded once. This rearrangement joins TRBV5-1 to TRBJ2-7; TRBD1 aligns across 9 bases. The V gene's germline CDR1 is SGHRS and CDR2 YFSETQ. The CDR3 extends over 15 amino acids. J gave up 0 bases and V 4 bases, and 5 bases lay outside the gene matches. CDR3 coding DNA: TGCGCCAGCAGCGCGGTACAGGGGGCCTCCTACGAGCAGTACTTC. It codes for CASSAVQGASYEQYF.

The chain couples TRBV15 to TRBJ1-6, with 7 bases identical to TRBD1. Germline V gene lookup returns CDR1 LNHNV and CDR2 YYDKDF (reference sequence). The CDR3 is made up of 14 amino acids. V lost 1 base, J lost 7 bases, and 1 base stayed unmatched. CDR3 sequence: CATSRGQGNSPLHF. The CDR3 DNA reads TGTGCCACCAGCAGAGGACAGGGAAATTCACCCCTCCACTTT.

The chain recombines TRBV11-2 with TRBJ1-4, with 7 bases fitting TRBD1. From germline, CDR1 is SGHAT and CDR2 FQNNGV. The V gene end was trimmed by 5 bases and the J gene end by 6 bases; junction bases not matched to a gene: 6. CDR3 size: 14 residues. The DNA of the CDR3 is TGTGCCAGCAGCCGAAAAACAGGGGATGAAAAACTGTTTTTT. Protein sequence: CASSRKTGDEKLFF.

Here the CDR3 DNA reads TGTGCCAGCAGTTTATCAGGGGGCGTCGCTTGGTATGGCTACACCTTC. Encoded protein: CASSLSGGVAWYGYTF. The rearrangement joins TRBV28 to TRBJ1-2; 8 bases align to TRBD1. The J segment lost 5 bases and the V segment lost 1 base, leaving 9 bases of the junction unmatched. The germline gives CDR1 MDHEN, CDR2 SYDVKM. The CDR3 totals 16 residues.

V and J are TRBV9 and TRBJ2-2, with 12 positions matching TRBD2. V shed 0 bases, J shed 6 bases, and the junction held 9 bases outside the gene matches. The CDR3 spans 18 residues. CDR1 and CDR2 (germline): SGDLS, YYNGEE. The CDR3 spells CASSVAPTSGRVPGELFF. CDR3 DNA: TGTGCCAGCAGCGTAGCTCCGACTAGCGGGAGAGTTCCCGGGGAGCTGTTTTTT.

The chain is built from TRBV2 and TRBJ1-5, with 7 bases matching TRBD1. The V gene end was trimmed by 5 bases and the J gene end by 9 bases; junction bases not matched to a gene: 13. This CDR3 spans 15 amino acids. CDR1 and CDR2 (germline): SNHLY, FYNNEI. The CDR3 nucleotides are TGTGCCAGCAGTTCAGATGTAGGGGGCGTTGGGCCCCAGCATTTT. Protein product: CASSSDVGGVGPQHF.

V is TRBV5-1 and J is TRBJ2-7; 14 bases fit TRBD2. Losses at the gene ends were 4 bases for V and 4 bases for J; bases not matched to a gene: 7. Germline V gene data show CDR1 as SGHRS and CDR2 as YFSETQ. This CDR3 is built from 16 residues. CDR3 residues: CASSAGLAGANYEQYF. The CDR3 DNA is TGCGCCAGCAGCGCGGGACTAGCGGGAGCTAATTACGAGCAGTACTTC. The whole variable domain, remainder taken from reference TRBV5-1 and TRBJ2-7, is KAGVTQTPRYLIKTRGQQVTLSCSPISGHRSVSWYQQTPGQGLQFLFEYFSETQRNKGNFPGRFSGRQFSNSRSEMNVSTLELGDSALYLCASSAGLAGANYEQYFGPGTRLTVT.